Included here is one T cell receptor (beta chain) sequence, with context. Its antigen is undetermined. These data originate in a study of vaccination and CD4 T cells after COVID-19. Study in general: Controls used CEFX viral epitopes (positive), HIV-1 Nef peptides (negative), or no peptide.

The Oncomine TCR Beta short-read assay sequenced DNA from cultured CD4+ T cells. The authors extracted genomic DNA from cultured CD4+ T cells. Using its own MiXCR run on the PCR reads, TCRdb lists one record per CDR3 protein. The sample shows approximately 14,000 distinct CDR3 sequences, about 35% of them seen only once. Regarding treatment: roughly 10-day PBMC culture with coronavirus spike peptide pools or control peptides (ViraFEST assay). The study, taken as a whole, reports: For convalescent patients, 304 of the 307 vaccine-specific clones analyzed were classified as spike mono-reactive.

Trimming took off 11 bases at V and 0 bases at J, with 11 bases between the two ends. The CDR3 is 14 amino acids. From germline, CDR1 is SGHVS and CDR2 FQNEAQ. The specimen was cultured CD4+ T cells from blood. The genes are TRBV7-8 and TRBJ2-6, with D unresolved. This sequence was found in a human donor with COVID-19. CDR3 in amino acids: CAGALNSGANVLTF. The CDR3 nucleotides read TGTGCCGGAGCACTGAACTCTGGGGCCAACGTCCTGACTTTC.